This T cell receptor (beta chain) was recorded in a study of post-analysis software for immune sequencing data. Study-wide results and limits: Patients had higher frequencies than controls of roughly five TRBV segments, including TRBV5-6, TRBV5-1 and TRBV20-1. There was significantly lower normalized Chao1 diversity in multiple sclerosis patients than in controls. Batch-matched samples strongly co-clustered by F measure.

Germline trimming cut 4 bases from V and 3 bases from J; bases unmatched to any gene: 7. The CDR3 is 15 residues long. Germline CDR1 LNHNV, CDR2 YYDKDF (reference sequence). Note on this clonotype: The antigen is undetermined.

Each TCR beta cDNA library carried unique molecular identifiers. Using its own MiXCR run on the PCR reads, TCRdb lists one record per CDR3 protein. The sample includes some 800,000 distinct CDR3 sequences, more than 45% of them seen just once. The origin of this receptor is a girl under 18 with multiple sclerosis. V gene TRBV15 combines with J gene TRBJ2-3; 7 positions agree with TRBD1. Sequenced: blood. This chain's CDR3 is CATSTRQGETDTQYF. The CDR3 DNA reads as TGTGCCACCAGCACCAGACAGGGCGAGACAGATACGCAGTATTTT.